This TCR beta chain was sequenced for a study of blood T cell repertoires in COVID-19 (dated by TCRdb to between 2020 and 2021). For context, the study as a whole: Samples covering the acute and convalescent phases of COVID-19 were provided by collaborators in the United States, Italy and Spain. The prospective study material was composed of cDNA or gDNA derived from T cells, B-cell-depleted T cells, or PBMCs. The dataset comprised deeply sampled blood TCRbeta repertoires from subjects exposed to, actively infected with, or recovered from COVID-19. The repertoires were released in a freely available public database meant as a resource for research on the immune response to SARS-CoV-2. The samples were drawn from the first 160 participants of the ongoing ImmuneRACE study and from 1,254 subjects provided by 6 global collaborators. The sample metadata nearly always contained a de-identified subject ID, COVID-19 status, age in years and sex. Where available, HLA class I and class II types were obtained from metadata supplied by the sample provider rather than from assay-based typing. Beyond this particular receptor, the publication reports: The amount of clinical and demographic metadata varied by source and participant and was provided uncurated.

Note on this clone: This receptor's antigen is unknown. Base-call qualities are not available, and no considerably larger clone is one nucleotide away.

The germline V and J ends show losses of 7 bases and 5 bases respectively, and no gene match explains 16 bases of the junction. CDR1 and CDR2 were assigned from the germline V gene as SGHVS and FQNEAQ. The cysteine opens and the phenylalanine closes a CDR3 of 17 amino acids. The retained sequence is limited to the CDR3, 51 bases, with the frame set at the first base. TCRbeta CDR3 regions were amplified from genomic DNA using the immunoSEQ Assay, a bias-controlled multiplex PCR. The authors' analysis ran thus. The number of nucleated cells in each sample was estimated from the amplification of reference gene primers within the assay. To quantify the absolute abundance of each unique TCRbeta CDR3 rearrangement, sequence reads were collapsed and filtered. For each sample, productive Simpson clonality was calculated as the square root of Simpson's diversity index over productive rearrangements. The source is immuneACCESS, and TCRdb retained only in-frame sequences with V and J called. Part of the clones is not carried over; for the studies checked, unresolved V genes explain less than half of this, and the remainder is unexplained. V and J calls and clone size come straight from that table; D and trimming were deduced from the DNA. The sample table shows 250,000 or so clones, and 90% are seen once. 2.1% of the sample belongs to the ten largest clones.

One collaborating source in Seattle enrolled patients while the patients were actively infected and followed the patients over time throughout the course of disease. The collaborating institutions used their own protocols to collect whole blood in K2EDTA tubes. For TCRbeta analysis, collaborators shipped samples as frozen whole blood, isolated PBMCs, or DNA extracted from either of those sample types. The TCR originated in a woman aged 60 to 75 with COVID-19, enrolled during active disease. Sequenced sample: peripheral blood. The chain uses TRBV7-8 and TRBJ2-5; TRBD1 agrees with 10 junctional bases. The sequenced DNA: TGTGCCAGCACCGAAAGGCCCCCGGGACAGGGGTGGGAGACCCAGTACTTC. Its protein product is CASTERPPGQGWETQYF.